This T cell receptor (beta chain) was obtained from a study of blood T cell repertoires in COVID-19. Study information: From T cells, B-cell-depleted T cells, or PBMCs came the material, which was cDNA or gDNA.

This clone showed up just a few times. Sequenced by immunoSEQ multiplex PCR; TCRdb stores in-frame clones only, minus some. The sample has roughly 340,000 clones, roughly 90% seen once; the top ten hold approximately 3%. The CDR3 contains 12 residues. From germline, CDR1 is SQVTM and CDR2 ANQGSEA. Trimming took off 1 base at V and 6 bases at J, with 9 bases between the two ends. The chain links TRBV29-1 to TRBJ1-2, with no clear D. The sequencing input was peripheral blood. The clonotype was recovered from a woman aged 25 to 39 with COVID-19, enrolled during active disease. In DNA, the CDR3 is TGCAGCGTTGAAGGAGGGAATGATGGCTACACCTTC. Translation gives CSVEGGNDGYTF.